These 4 T cell receptor beta chains were sequenced from one sample in a study of OX40 agonist ivuxolimab in advanced cancers. Profiling relied on immunoSEQ multiplex PCR, and the TCRdb table lists in-frame clones only, not all of them. The profile shows tens of thousands of clones, 80% to 85% of them singletons. The sample here was CD4+ or CD8+ T cells sorted from blood, taken in a trial of the OX40 agonist ivuxolimab. These receptors came from an adult with an advanced solid tumor such as melanoma, head and neck, liver or kidney cancer.

The gene calls are TRBV4-2 and TRBJ2-5; maybe TRBD1 (6 bases). The CDR3 covers 15 residues. Trimming stripped 0 bases from V and 4 bases from J, with 12 bases between. CDR1 LGHNA and CDR2 YNFKEQ come from the germline V gene. CDR3: CASSQDRQAPETQYF. CDR3 nucleotides: TGTGCCAGCAGCCAAGACCGACAGGCGCCAGAGACCCAGTACTTC.

V usage is TRBV4-1 and J usage is TRBJ1-6; D possibly corresponds to TRBD1 (6 bases). V was pared by 4 bases and J by 7 bases, with 17 bases between. The CDR3 runs 16 residues. The germline V gene has CDR1 MGHRA and CDR2 YSYEKL. The CDR3 DNA sequence: TGCGCCAGCAGCCGCCCGTTTCAGGGGAACAATTCACCCCTCCACTTT. Amino acid sequence: CASSRPFQGNNSPLHF.

The chain employs TRBV15 and TRBJ1-3, with 7 positions matching TRBD1. Germline V gives CDR1 LNHNV, CDR2 YYDKDF (reference sequence). The CDR3 sequence is 19 residues long. V shed 0 bases and J 0 bases; nucleotides not matched to a gene: 11. CDR3 nucleotides: TGTGCCACCAGCAGAGATCGGGGGGACAGTAAGCCCTCTGGAAACACCATATATTTT. Translating it yields CATSRDRGDSKPSGNTIYF.

The chain couples TRBV6-6 to TRBJ2-7; TRBD1 is a possible D gene (5 bases). V was cut by 7 bases and J by 0 bases, with 10 bases left in between. Looked up from germline, CDR1 is MNHNY and CDR2 is SVGAGI (reference sequence). CDR3 length equals 13 residues. The CDR3 reads CASIRVGSYEQYF. DNA for the CDR3: TGTGCCAGCATCAGGGTGGGCTCCTACGAGCAGTACTTC.